This T cell receptor (beta chain) stems from a study of blood T cell repertoires in COVID-19. As processed by the authors: Amplified reference gene primers provided the basis for estimating nucleated cell counts. Sequencing used immunoSEQ multiplex PCR; TCRdb keeps in-frame clones, though not all of them. The V and J calls and clone size come from that table; D and trimming were worked out from the DNA. In the table there are around 200,000 clones, roughly 90% of which are singletons. Researchers sorted participants into cohorts using their self-reported clinical history. V was pared by 3 bases and J by 5 bases, with 10 bases between. The length of the CDR3 is 13 residues. Germline V CDR1 and CDR2: LNHNV, YYDKDF (reference sequence).

The genes are TRBV15 and TRBJ1-2; D is ambiguous. The TCR was taken from a woman aged 45 to 65 in a cohort exposed to, infected with or recovered from COVID-19 (not recorded which). Sequenced sample: PBMCs or T cells enriched from blood (not recorded which). The CDR3 coding sequence is TGTGCCACCAGCAGGGGTTCAGCGTATGGCTACACCTTC. This encodes CATSRGSAYGYTF.